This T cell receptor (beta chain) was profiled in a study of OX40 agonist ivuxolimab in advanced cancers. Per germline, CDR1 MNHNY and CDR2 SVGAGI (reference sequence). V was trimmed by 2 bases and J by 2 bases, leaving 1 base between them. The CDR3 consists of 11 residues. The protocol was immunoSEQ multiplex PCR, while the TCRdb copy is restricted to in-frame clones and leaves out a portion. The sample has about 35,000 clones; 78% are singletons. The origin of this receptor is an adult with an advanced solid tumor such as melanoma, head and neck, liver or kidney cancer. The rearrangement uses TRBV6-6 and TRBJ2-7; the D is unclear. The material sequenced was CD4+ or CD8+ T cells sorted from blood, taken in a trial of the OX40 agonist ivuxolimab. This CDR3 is CASSYAYEQYF. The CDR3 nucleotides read TGTGCCAGCAGTTACGCCTACGAGCAGTACTTC.